These 12 T cell receptor beta chains originate from one sample sequenced in a study of blood T cell repertoires in COVID-19. Only in-frame clones appear in the TCRdb table, and some are missing; sequencing was by immunoSEQ multiplex PCR. The data contain about 59,000 clones, roughly 70% of them seen just once; the ten biggest clones take up around 14%. Sequenced sample: peripheral blood. These receptors came from a woman aged 70-85 years with acute or convalescent COVID-19.

In this sample, this clone turned up once. The chain joins TRBV19 to TRBJ1-2; 10 bases fit TRBD1. Germline CDR1 LNHDA, CDR2 SQIVND (reference sequence). There are 14 residues in the CDR3. The V gene end was trimmed by 2 bases and the J gene end by 6 bases; junction bases not matched to a gene: 3. The CDR3, as DNA: TGTGCCAGTAGTATACGAGGGACAGGGGATGGCTACACCTTC. Its translation is CASSIRGTGDGYTF. Looking up the rest from reference TRBV19 and TRBJ1-2 gives the full variable domain: DGGITQSPKYLFRKEGQNVTLSCEQNLNHDAMYWYRQDPGQGLRLIYYSQIVNDFQKGDIAEGYSVSREKKESFPLTVTSAQKNPTAFYLCASSIRGTGDGYTFGSGTRLTVV.

This clone has only one observation. V usage is TRBV29-1 and J usage is TRBJ2-5, with a weak D call TRBD1 (6 bases). CDR1 and CDR2 (germline): SQVTM, ANQGSEA. The CDR3 runs 14 residues. Trimming cost V 1 base and J 5 bases, with 14 bases left between them. The CDR3 nucleotides read TGCAGCGTTGAAGTTGGACAGCTTGGGGAGACCCAGTACTTC. It specifies CSVEVGQLGETQYF.

The chain is built from TRBV19 and TRBJ1-5; TRBD1 matches 7 bases. The V gene end was trimmed by 4 bases and the J gene end by 0 bases; junction bases not matched to a gene: 3. CDR3 length: 15 amino acids. The germline V gene has CDR1 LNHDA and CDR2 SQIVND (reference sequence). CDR3 nucleotide sequence: TGTGCCAGTAGTAAGGGACAGAATAGCAATCAGCCCCAGCATTTT. Translated: CASSKGQNSNQPQHF. Looking up the rest from reference TRBV19 and TRBJ1-5 gives the full variable domain: DGGITQSPKYLFRKEGQNVTLSCEQNLNHDAMYWYRQDPGQGLRLIYYSQIVNDFQKGDIAEGYSVSREKKESFPLTVTSAQKNPTAFYLCASSKGQNSNQPQHFGDGTRLSIL.

This clone was seen a handful of times. The chain carries TRBV12-5 and TRBJ2-5; 9 bases line up with TRBD1. The CDR3 spans 15 residues. V lost 6 bases to trimming and J lost 4 bases; unmatched junction nucleotides: 9. CDR1 is LGHNT, CDR2 FRNRAP, per germline. The CDR3 bases are TGTGCTAGTGGGAGTCACACAGGGGGCAGAGAGACCCAGTACTTC. This codes for CASGSHTGGRETQYF.

This clone was found a few times. J is TRBJ1-2 and V is TRBV3-1 (or the pseudogene TRBV3-2), with 7 bases fitting TRBD1. The CDR3 loop spans 14 amino acids. Trimming removed 4 bases from V and 8 bases from J; junction bases left unmatched: 10. The germline V gene has CDR1 LGHDT and CDR2 YNNKEL (reference sequence). The CDR3: CASSRGMTGTGYTF. The CDR3 DNA follows: TGTGCCAGCAGCCGGGGAATGACAGGGACAGGCTACACCTTC.

The V gene is TRBV11-2, the J gene TRBJ2-2; 7 nucleotides agree with TRBD1. Germline V CDR1 and CDR2: SGHAT, FQNNGV. V shed 5 bases and J 3 bases; nucleotides not matched to a gene: 3. There are 14 residues in the CDR3. CDR3 region: CASSRTGDTGELFF. The CDR3 coding sequence is TGTGCCAGCAGCAGGACAGGAGACACCGGGGAGCTGTTTTTT.

The rearrangement uses TRBV9 and TRBJ1-1; D possibly corresponds to TRBD1 (6 bases). Germline CDR1 SGDLS, CDR2 YYNGEE. Trimming pared 4 bases from V and 4 bases from J, leaving 17 bases between. The CDR3 length is 15 residues. CDR3 DNA: TGTGCCAGCAGCTCAAAAGACAGGTTTGTCACTGAAGCTTTCTTT. Encoded protein: CASSSKDRFVTEAFF.

The chain uses TRBV30 and TRBJ2-2; 9 bases are a match to TRBD1. Germline assignment: CDR1 GTSNPN and CDR2 SVGIG (reference sequence). The CDR3 length is 16 residues. J lost 2 bases, V lost 4 bases, and 8 bases had no gene match. As DNA, the CDR3 is TGTGCCTGGAATGCCCCGGGACAGGGAAACACCGGGGAGCTGTTTTTT. This encodes CAWNAPGQGNTGELFF.

V usage is TRBV19 and J usage is TRBJ2-1; 7 bases align to TRBD1. The CDR3 sequence is 15 residues long. With 6 bases clipped from V and 8 bases from J, the junction kept 13 bases outside the gene matches. Germline lookup yields CDR1 LNHDA and CDR2 SQIVND (reference sequence). The CDR3 nucleotides are TGTGCCAGTAGAGCCCGAGGGGGCTTAAACGATGAGCAGTTCTTC. Protein: CASRARGGLNDEQFF.

This clone turned up a few times. This chain joins TRBV6-6 and TRBJ2-2, with TRBD1 matching 7 bases. V lost 6 bases to trimming and J lost 1 base; unmatched junction nucleotides: 2. This CDR3 is built from 14 residues. CDR1 and CDR2 from the germline V gene are MNHNY and SVGAGI (reference sequence). The CDR3 DNA follows: TGTGCCAGCAGCCGGGACAGGAACACCGGGGAGCTGTTTTTT. It specifies CASSRDRNTGELFF.

CDR3 amino acids: CASSQSLGRDTGELFF. The CDR3, as DNA: TGCGCCAGCAGTCAAAGTTTAGGGAGGGACACCGGGGAGCTGTTTTTT. The J gene is TRBJ2-2, the V gene TRBV23-1; 7 nucleotides match TRBD2. TRBV23-1 carries the ORF label, with uncertain function. The CDR3 consists of 16 residues. The ends lost 2 bases at V and 3 bases at J; junction bases unmatched: 6.

The chain has TRBV6-5 and TRBJ1-3, with 7 bases aligning to TRBD1. The CDR3 is 13 amino acids. The germline V gene has CDR1 MNHEY and CDR2 SVGAGI. The J segment lost 0 bases and the V segment lost 8 bases, leaving 1 base of the junction unmatched. The CDR3 is CASRQGSGNTIYF. The CDR3 DNA reads as TGTGCCAGCCGACAGGGCTCTGGAAACACCATATATTTT.